The 30 T cell receptor beta chains in this list originate from one sample, sequenced in a study of blood T cell repertoires in COVID-19. The assay was immunoSEQ multiplex PCR, and TCRdb's table has in-frame clones only and misses some. The table includes about 52,000 clones, roughly 88% detected once. The sequenced material came from peripheral blood. Source of these receptors: a human donor in a cohort sampled during active COVID-19.

V is TRBV6-5 and J is TRBJ2-3, with D tentatively TRBD2 (5 bases). Germline CDR1 reads MNHEY; CDR2 reads SVGAGI. The CDR3 totals 14 residues. The V and J ends lost 0 bases and 4 bases respectively, with 8 bases between them. CDR3 coding DNA: TGTGCCAGCAGTTACTCGACCGGGGCAGATACGCAGTATTTT. This sequence encodes CASSYSTGADTQYF.

This clone was seen only once. The gene calls are TRBV11-2 and TRBJ2-1, with D possibly TRBD1 on 7 matching bases. This CDR3 is built from 18 residues. The V and J ends lost 6 bases and 4 bases respectively, with 25 bases between them. The V gene's germline CDR1 is SGHAT and CDR2 FQNNGV. The CDR3 sequence: CASRTVRGPNRGYNEQFF. The CDR3 region has the DNA TGTGCCAGCAGGACCGTGCGGGGACCGAACAGGGGATACAATGAGCAGTTCTTC.

This rearrangement joins TRBV5-1 to TRBJ1-1, with D maybe TRBD1 (5 bases). The CDR3 is 13 residues long. Trimming took off 4 bases at V and 1 base at J, with 8 bases between the two ends. From germline, CDR1 is SGHRS and CDR2 YFSETQ. CDR3 residues: CASSHDRNTEAFF. Here the CDR3 DNA reads TGCGCCAGCAGCCATGACAGGAACACTGAAGCTTTCTTT.

This clone turned up a few times. The genes are TRBV28 and TRBJ1-3; D gene uncertain. Deletions cut 3 bases from V and 3 bases from J, with 3 bases between. Germline V CDR1 and CDR2: MDHEN, SYDVKM. The length of the CDR3 is 12 residues. This chain's CDR3 is CASSFRGNTIYF. CDR3 nucleotides: TGTGCCAGCAGTTTTCGTGGAAACACCATATATTTT.

The CDR3: CASSFSNSLTSPLHF. DNA for the CDR3: TGTGCCAGCAGTTTCTCAAACAGCCTTACTTCACCCCTCCACTTT. V is TRBV27 and J is TRBJ1-6; no definite D call. Germline V gives CDR1 MNHEY, CDR2 SMNVEV (reference sequence). CDR3 length: 15 amino acids. V lost 3 bases and J 9 bases, leaving 15 bases between the germline ends.

A single count supports this clone. This chain connects TRBV11-2 to TRBJ2-1, with 7 bases that match TRBD2. The CDR3 contains 18 residues. Germline V gene lookup returns CDR1 SGHAT and CDR2 FQNNGV. Trimming at V came to 2 bases and at J to 3 bases, leaving 13 bases not matched to a gene. Written as DNA, the CDR3 is TGTGCCAGCAGCTTACATAGGGGAGCGGCGGGGGACTACAATGAGCAGTTCTTC. This sequence encodes CASSLHRGAAGDYNEQFF.

This clone was counted once. The rearrangement uses TRBV5-1 and TRBJ2-3; 8 bases line up with TRBD2. The CDR3 is 14 amino acids. Germline lookup yields CDR1 SGHRS and CDR2 YFSETQ. Losses at the gene ends were 5 bases for V and 3 bases for J; bases not matched to a gene: 5. CDR3 sequence: CASREAGETDTQYF. CDR3 nucleotide sequence: TGCGCCAGCAGAGAAGCGGGAGAAACAGATACGCAGTATTTT.

J is TRBJ1-5 and V is TRBV5-1, with D unresolved. V was shortened by 4 bases and J by 0 bases, with 17 bases between the two germline ends. The CDR3 sequence is 17 residues long. The germline gives CDR1 SGHRS, CDR2 YFSETQ. In nucleotides, the CDR3 is TGCGCCAGCAGCCTGGACGGGGTACCTTATAGCAATCAGCCCCAGCATTTT. This gives the protein CASSLDGVPYSNQPQHF.

CDR3 sequence: CASSRTEIYSSSGANVLTF. The CDR3 DNA follows: TGCGCCAGCAGCCGGACAGAAATCTACTCTAGCTCTGGGGCCAACGTCCTGACTTTC. The chain uses TRBV23-1 and TRBJ2-6; D possibly corresponds to TRBD1 (6 bases). TRBV23-1 is an open reading frame whose function is uncertain. V lost 6 bases to trimming and J lost 0 bases, with 21 bases between them. This CDR3 spans 19 amino acids.

The rearrangement joins TRBV18 to TRBJ2-1; D unclear. The germline V gene has CDR1 KGHSH and CDR2 LQKENI. V was trimmed by 2 bases and J by 4 bases, leaving 3 bases between them. The length of the CDR3 is 12 residues. As DNA, the CDR3 is TGTGCCAGCTCACCAACATACAATGAGCAGTTCTTC. This encodes CASSPTYNEQFF.

This clone was detected a few times. The gene calls are TRBV18 and TRBJ2-2; no clear D gene. Germline V lookup: CDR1 KGHSH, CDR2 LQKENI. Trimming took 5 bases from V and 3 from J, leaving 4 bases between them. The CDR3 has 12 residues. The CDR3 spells CASSSDTGELFF. The CDR3 DNA sequence: TGTGCCAGCTCATCAGACACCGGGGAGCTGTTTTTT.

This sequence joins TRBV4-2 and TRBJ2-3; TRBD2 matches at 10 bases. V trimming: 0 bases; J trimming: 5 bases; junction bases outside the gene matches: 8. The germline V gene encodes CDR1 LGHNA and CDR2 YNFKEQ. This CDR3 comprises 17 residues. This chain's CDR3 is CASSQDLLAGVEDTQYF. In DNA form, the CDR3 reads TGTGCCAGCAGCCAAGATCTCCTAGCGGGAGTTGAAGATACGCAGTATTTT.

The gene calls are TRBV28 and TRBJ2-7; maybe TRBD1 (5 bases). Trimming cost V 4 bases and J 6 bases, with 13 bases left between them. Looked up from germline, CDR1 is MDHEN and CDR2 is SYDVKM. The length of the CDR3 is 13 residues. CDR3 in amino acids: CASSSAGSLEQYF. The DNA of the CDR3 is TGTGCCAGCAGTTCGGCAGGGTCTCTCGAGCAGTACTTC.

The rearrangement joins TRBV7-2 to TRBJ2-1, with D possibly matching TRBD1 (6 bases). Per the germline V gene, CDR1 is SGHTA and CDR2 is FQGNSA. This CDR3 has 14 residues. Trimming removed 1 base from V and 8 bases from J, with 12 bases in between. The CDR3 here is CASSLDARGYEQFF. In nucleotides, the CDR3 is TGTGCCAGCAGCTTAGATGCCAGGGGCTATGAGCAGTTCTTC. Full variable domain (remainder filled in from reference TRBV7-2 and TRBJ2-1): GAGVSQSPSNKVTEKGKDVELRCDPISGHTALYWYRQSLGQGLEFLIYFQGNSAPDKSGLPSDRFSAERTGGSVSTLTIQRTQQEDSAVYLCASSLDARGYEQFFGPGTRLTVL.

This chain uses TRBV10-3 with TRBJ2-3; D unresolved. This CDR3 is 12 amino acids long. V gave up 10 bases and J gave up 3 bases, with 11 bases separating them. Germline CDR1 ENHRY, CDR2 SYGVKD. CDR3 sequence reads: CATRGETDTQYF. The CDR3 coding sequence is TGTGCCACCCGCGGAGAGACAGATACGCAGTATTTT.

This clone was observed a single time. The CDR3 nucleotides read TGTGCCAGTAGTATGAGGGGGCGGCGGGGCTATAATTCACCCCTCCACTTT. Amino acids: CASSMRGRRGYNSPLHF. The V call is TRBV19, the J call TRBJ1-6; 7 bases map to TRBD1. Germline CDR1 is LNHDA and CDR2 is SQIVND (reference sequence). With 3 bases clipped from V and 3 bases from J, the junction kept 8 bases outside the gene matches. CDR3 length equals 17 residues. Drawing the rest from reference TRBV19 and TRBJ1-6, the complete variable domain is DGGITQSPKYLFRKEGQNVTLSCEQNLNHDAMYWYRQDPGQGLRLIYYSQIVNDFQKGDIAEGYSVSREKKESFPLTVTSAQKNPTAFYLCASSMRGRRGYNSPLHFGNGTRLTVT.

V gene TRBV7-3 combines with J gene TRBJ2-2; 9 bases map to TRBD2. The ends lost 5 bases at V and 1 base at J; junction bases unmatched: 5. From germline, CDR1 is SGHTA and CDR2 FQGTGA. The CDR3 runs 16 residues. The chain's CDR3 is CASSKTSGGNTGELFF. Here the CDR3 DNA reads TGTGCCAGCAGCAAGACTAGCGGAGGGAACACCGGGGAGCTGTTTTTT.

The rearrangement uses TRBV9 and TRBJ2-7; possibly TRBD2 for D (6 bases). CDR1 and CDR2 from the germline V gene are SGDLS and YYNGEE. Trimming removed 0 bases at V and 2 bases at J, with 12 bases between. CDR3 length equals 15 residues. As DNA, the CDR3 is TGTGCCAGCAGCGTAGGGGGGACTCAACCCTACGAGCAGTACTTC. This translates into CASSVGGTQPYEQYF.

The genes are TRBV7-2 and TRBJ1-5, with D perhaps TRBD1 (5 bases). V dropped 2 bases and J dropped 6 bases, with 14 bases sitting between them. Germline-derived CDR1 and CDR2 are SGHTA and FQGNSA. CDR3 length: 15 residues. CDR3 residues: CASSLKSGSAQPQHF. The DNA for the CDR3 is TGTGCCAGCAGCTTAAAGTCAGGGTCTGCTCAGCCCCAGCATTTT. The full variable domain, in which reference TRBV7-2 and TRBJ1-5 provide the parts outside the CDR3, is GAGVSQSPSNKVTEKGKDVELRCDPISGHTALYWYRQSLGQGLEFLIYFQGNSAPDKSGLPSDRFSAERTGGSVSTLTIQRTQQEDSAVYLCASSLKSGSAQPQHFGDGTRLSIL.

This sequence joins TRBV5-6 and TRBJ2-5, with no clear D. From germline, CDR1 is SGHDT and CDR2 YYEEEE. The V gene lost 4 bases and the J gene lost 5 bases, with 21 bases spanning the gap. The length of the CDR3 is 16 residues. The CDR3 DNA reads TGTGCCAGCAGCGAAACCGGCGGTCATGAGGTCGAGACCCAGTACTTC. Protein product: CASSETGGHEVETQYF.

The gene calls are TRBV2 and TRBJ2-7; 11 bases align to TRBD2. Germline lookup yields CDR1 SNHLY and CDR2 FYNNEI. The CDR3 loop spans 13 amino acids. V lost 10 bases and J lost 4; bases outside the gene matches: 6. The CDR3 reads CANSLAGAYEQYF. CDR3 nucleotide sequence: TGTGCCAACTCACTAGCGGGAGCTTACGAGCAGTACTTC.

CDR3 DNA: TGTGCCAGTAGTATCCGACTAGCCTCGGATACGCAGTATTTT. It is translated as CASSIRLASDTQYF. V gene TRBV19 combines with J gene TRBJ2-3; the match to TRBD2 covers 7 bases. V dropped 3 bases and J dropped 6; count of bases not matched to a gene: 6. The CDR3 covers 14 residues. In germline, CDR1 is LNHDA, CDR2 SQIVND (reference sequence). The complete variable domain, with remaining parts taken from reference TRBV19 and TRBJ2-3, reads DGGITQSPKYLFRKEGQNVTLSCEQNLNHDAMYWYRQDPGQGLRLIYYSQIVNDFQKGDIAEGYSVSREKKESFPLTVTSAQKNPTAFYLCASSIRLASDTQYFGPGTRLTVL.

The chain couples TRBV3-1 (or the pseudogene TRBV3-2) to TRBJ1-2; D gene ambiguous. In germline, CDR1 is LGHDT, CDR2 YNNKEL (reference sequence). Trimming took off 4 bases at V and 4 bases at J, with 16 bases between the two ends. The CDR3 runs 15 residues. The CDR3 here is CASSPRDGNGYGYTF. CDR3 bases: TGTGCCAGCAGCCCACGTGACGGGAACGGCTATGGCTACACCTTC.

The chain carries TRBV5-4 and TRBJ1-6; 7 nucleotides agree with TRBD1. This CDR3 is 16 amino acids long. Germline values: CDR1 SGHNT, CDR2 YYREEE (reference sequence). V was clipped by 4 bases and J by 3 bases; unmatched bases: 7. The CDR3 is CASSKAGTDYNSPLHF. The DNA of the CDR3 is TGTGCCAGCAGCAAAGCCGGGACAGACTATAATTCACCCCTCCACTTT.

V is TRBV6-5 and J is TRBJ2-1; 8 bases fit TRBD2. V gave up 6 bases and J gave up 3 bases; unmatched junction bases: 7. The CDR3 is made up of 15 amino acids. CDR1 and CDR2 (germline): MNHEY, SVGAGI. The CDR3 coding sequence is TGTGCCAGCAGCTACAGCGGGAGCAACTACAATGAGCAGTTCTTC. Translated, it gives CASSYSGSNYNEQFF.

The chain uses TRBV6-2 or TRBV6-3 and TRBJ2-3, with D possibly TRBD1 on 6 matching bases. Germline V lookup: CDR1 MNHEY, CDR2 SVGEGT. This CDR3 is 13 amino acids long. Trimming took 2 bases from V and 5 from J, leaving 8 bases between them. DNA of the CDR3: TGTGCCAGCAGTTACCAAGGGGGAGATACGCAGTATTTT. It codes for CASSYQGGDTQYF.

The chain couples TRBV5-1 to TRBJ2-1, with 9 bases that match TRBD1. The CDR3 is 16 amino acids. Germline V gene lookup returns CDR1 SGHRS and CDR2 YFSETQ. Unmatched junction bases numbered 9, after V lost 4 bases and J lost 4 bases. CDR3 coding DNA: TGCGCCAGCAGCATAGGACAGGGGTTGATTTACAATGAGCAGTTCTTC. Protein: CASSIGQGLIYNEQFF.

DNA for the CDR3: TGTGCTAGTGCCAGGGGGGGGAGGACTAGCGGTCTGAATGAGCAGTTCTTC. Translated, it gives CASARGGRTSGLNEQFF. The chain employs TRBV12-5 and TRBJ2-1; TRBD2 agrees at 10 bases. J gave up 7 bases and V 7 bases, and 16 bases lay outside the gene matches. The length of the CDR3 is 17 residues. Germline loops: CDR1 LGHNT, CDR2 FRNRAP.

The genes are TRBV19 and TRBJ1-5, with D unresolved. Trimming took 3 bases from V and 9 from J, leaving 18 bases between them. The CDR3 runs to 15 residues. Germline-derived CDR1 and CDR2 are LNHDA and SQIVND (reference sequence). The CDR3 coding sequence is TGTGCCAGTAGTATGAGGGAGGGAGAATTTTTGCCCCAGCATTTT. Its translation: CASSMREGEFLPQHF.

The chain links TRBV27 to TRBJ2-7; 11 nucleotides agree with TRBD2. Germline V gives CDR1 MNHEY, CDR2 SMNVEV (reference sequence). The CDR3 totals 18 residues. Trimming at V came to 5 bases and at J to 6 bases, leaving 18 bases not matched to a gene. CDR3 amino acids: CASSPKDSGRALYFEQYF. The CDR3 bases are TGTGCCAGCAGTCCCAAGGATAGCGGGAGGGCCTTATATTTCGAGCAGTACTTC.